The clone carrying this T cell receptor beta chain was counted between two and nine times. Its antigen is still unknown. Germline assignment: CDR1 KGHDR and CDR2 SFDVKD. Trimming removed 2 bases from V and 8 bases from J, with 9 bases in between. The CDR3 runs to 13 residues. The data were taken from a study of regulatory T cells in long-lasting Graves disease. Study-wide results and limits: Newly diagnosed disease favored TRBV20-1 and TRBJ2-1 over persistent disease.

Both iRepertoire HTBI primers and Arm-PCR of CDR3 regions were used to build the TCR beta libraries. TCRdb re-analysed the multiplex PCR reads in MiXCR, keeping a single row per CDR3 protein. This sample has 400,000 to 550,000 distinct CDR3 sequences, with 15% to 20% found just once. Time point defined: newly diagnosed GD, antithyroid drugs for less than 3 months. There was RNA extracted from PBMCs, and the TCR library was made from it. The sample was also reused in another study, on T cells in Graves' hyperthyroidism and ophthalmopathy.

J is TRBJ2-1 and V is TRBV24-1; D unresolved. The clonotype originates from a woman aged 25 to 39 with Graves disease. This sample comprised peripheral blood mononuclear cells (PBMCs), obtained at new diagnosis, from a patient treated with antithyroid drugs. The DNA of the CDR3 is TGTGCCACCAGTGATTCTTATCGGGATGAGCAGTTCTTC. Amino acids: CATSDSYRDEQFF.